Given below is one T cell receptor (beta chain) in context. The ends lost 5 bases at V and 5 bases at J; junction bases unmatched: 2. Germline assignment: CDR1 WNHNN and CDR2 SYGVQD (reference sequence). This CDR3 region has 13 residues. The data were obtained in a study of blood T cell repertoires in COVID-19. Turning to the study itself: T cells, B-cell-depleted T cells, or PBMCs supplied cDNA or gDNA.

Participants had their cohort set by participant-reported clinical history. Some clones are missing from TCRdb's copy, which holds only in-frame ones; the method was immunoSEQ multiplex PCR. This sample has around 330,000 clones, with about 85% found just once. This TCR came from a woman aged 25 to 39 who had been exposed to COVID-19. The gene calls are TRBV10-1 and TRBJ1-2; 10 bases match TRBD1. Sequencing used PBMCs or T cells enriched from blood (not recorded which). The CDR3 region is CASSPGQGYGYTF. The CDR3, as DNA: TGCGCCAGCAGTCCGGGACAGGGGTATGGCTACACCTTC.